Detailed here is one T cell receptor beta chain. This specimen comes from a study of control samples from healthy donors and cancer patients. This CDR3 is built from 14 residues. V lost 3 bases to trimming and J lost 6 bases; unmatched junction nucleotides: 7. Germline lookup yields CDR1 SEHNR and CDR2 FQNEAQ (reference sequence). Using immunoSEQ multiplex PCR, the repertoire was profiled, and TCRdb retains in-frame clones only, with some absent. The sample has 170,000 or so clones; approximately 94% are singletons. The TCR originated in a woman aged 40 to 49 in good health. V is TRBV7-9 and J is TRBJ1-1, with 7 bases lining up with TRBD1. Input material: blood. This chain's CDR3 is CASSFRQGSAEAFF. Here the CDR3 DNA reads TGTGCCAGCAGCTTCCGACAGGGTTCCGCTGAAGCTTTCTTT.